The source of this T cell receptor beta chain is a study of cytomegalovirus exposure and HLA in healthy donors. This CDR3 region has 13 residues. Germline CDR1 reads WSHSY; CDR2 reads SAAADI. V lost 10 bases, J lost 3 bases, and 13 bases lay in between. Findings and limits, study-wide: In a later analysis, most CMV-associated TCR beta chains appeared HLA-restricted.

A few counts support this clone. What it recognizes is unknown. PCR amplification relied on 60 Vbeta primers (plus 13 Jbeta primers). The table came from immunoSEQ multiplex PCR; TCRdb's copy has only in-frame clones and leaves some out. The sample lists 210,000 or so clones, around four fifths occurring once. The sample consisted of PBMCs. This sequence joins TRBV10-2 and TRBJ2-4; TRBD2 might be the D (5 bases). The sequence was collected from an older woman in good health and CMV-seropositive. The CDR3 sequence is CATRVGVKNIQYF. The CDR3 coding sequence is TGCGCCACGCGCGTGGGAGTCAAAAACATTCAGTACTTC.